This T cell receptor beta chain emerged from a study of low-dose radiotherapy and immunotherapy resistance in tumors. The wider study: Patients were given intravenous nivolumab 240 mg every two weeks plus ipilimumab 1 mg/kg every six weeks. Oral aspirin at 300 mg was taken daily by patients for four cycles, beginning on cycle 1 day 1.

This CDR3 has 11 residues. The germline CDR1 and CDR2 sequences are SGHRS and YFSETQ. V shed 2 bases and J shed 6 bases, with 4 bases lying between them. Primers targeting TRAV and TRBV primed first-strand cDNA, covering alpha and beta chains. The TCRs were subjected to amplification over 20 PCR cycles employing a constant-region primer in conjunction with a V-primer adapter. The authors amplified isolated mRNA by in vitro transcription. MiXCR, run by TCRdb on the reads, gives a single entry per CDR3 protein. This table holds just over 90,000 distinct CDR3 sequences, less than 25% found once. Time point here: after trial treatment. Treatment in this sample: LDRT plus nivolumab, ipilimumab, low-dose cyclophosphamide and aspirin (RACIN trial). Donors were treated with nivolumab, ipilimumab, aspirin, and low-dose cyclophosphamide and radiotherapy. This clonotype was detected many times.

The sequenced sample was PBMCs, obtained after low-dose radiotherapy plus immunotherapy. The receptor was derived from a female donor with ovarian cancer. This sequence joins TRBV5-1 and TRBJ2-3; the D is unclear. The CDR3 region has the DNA TGCGCCAGCAGCTTCCGGGATACGCAGTATTTT. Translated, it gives CASSFRDTQYF.